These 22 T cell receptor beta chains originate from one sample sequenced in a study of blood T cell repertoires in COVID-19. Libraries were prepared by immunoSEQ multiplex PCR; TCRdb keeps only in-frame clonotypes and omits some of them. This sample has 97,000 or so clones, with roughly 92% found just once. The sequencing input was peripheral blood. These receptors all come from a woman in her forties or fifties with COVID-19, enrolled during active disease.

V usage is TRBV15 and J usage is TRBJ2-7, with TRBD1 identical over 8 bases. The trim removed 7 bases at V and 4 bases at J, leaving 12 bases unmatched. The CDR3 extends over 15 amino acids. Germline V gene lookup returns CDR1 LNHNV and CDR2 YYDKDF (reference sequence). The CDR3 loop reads CATNSDRQGIYEQYV. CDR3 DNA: TGTGCCACCAATTCGGACCGACAGGGGATATACGAGCAGTACGTC.

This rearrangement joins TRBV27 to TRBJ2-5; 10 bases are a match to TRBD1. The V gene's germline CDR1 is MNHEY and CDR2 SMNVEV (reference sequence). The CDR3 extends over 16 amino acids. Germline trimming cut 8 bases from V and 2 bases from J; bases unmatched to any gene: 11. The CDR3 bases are TGTGCCAGCTCACTGACAGGGGGCATCCTACAAGAGACCCAGTACTTC. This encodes CASSLTGGILQETQYF.

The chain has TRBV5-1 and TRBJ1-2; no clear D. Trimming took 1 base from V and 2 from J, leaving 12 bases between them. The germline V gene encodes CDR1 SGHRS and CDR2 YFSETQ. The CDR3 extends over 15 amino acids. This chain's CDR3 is CASSLSQASNYGYTF. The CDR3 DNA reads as TGCGCCAGCAGCTTGTCGCAAGCCTCCAACTATGGCTACACCTTC.

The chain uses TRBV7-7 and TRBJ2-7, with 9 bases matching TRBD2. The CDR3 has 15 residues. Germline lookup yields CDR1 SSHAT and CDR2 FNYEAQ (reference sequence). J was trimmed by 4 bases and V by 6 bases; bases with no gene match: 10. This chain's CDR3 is CASRLTSGKAYEQYV. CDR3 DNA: TGTGCCAGCAGATTGACTAGCGGCAAAGCATACGAGCAGTACGTC.

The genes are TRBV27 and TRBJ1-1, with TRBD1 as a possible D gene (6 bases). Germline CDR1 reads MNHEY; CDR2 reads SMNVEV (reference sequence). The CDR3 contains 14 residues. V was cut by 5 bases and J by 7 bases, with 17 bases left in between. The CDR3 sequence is CASSPYREGGEAFF. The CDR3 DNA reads TGTGCCAGCAGTCCATACAGGGAAGGAGGTGAAGCTTTCTTT.

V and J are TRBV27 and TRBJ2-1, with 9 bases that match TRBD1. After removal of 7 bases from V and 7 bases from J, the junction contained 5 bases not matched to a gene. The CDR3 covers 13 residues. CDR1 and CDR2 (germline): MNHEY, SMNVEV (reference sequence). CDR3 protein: CASTGQGLNEQFF. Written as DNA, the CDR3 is TGTGCCAGCACTGGACAGGGGCTTAATGAGCAGTTCTTC.

The CDR3 sequence: CASSPGQGGEKLFF. The DNA for the CDR3 is TGTGCCAGCAGCCCCGGACAGGGAGGCGAAAAACTGTTTTTT. V is TRBV16 and J is TRBJ1-4; 8 bases are shared with TRBD1. The germline CDR1 and CDR2 sequences are KGHSY and FQNENV. The CDR3 spans 14 residues. Trimming took 4 bases from V and 8 from J; bases not matched to a gene: 6.

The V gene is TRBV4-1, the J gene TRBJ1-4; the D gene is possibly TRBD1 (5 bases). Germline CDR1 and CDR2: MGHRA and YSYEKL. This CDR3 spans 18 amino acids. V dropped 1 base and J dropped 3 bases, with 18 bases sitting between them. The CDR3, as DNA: TGCGCCAGCAGCCAAGGATCCGGGACCCGGAGGGCTAATGAAAAACTGTTTTTT. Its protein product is CASSQGSGTRRANEKLFF.

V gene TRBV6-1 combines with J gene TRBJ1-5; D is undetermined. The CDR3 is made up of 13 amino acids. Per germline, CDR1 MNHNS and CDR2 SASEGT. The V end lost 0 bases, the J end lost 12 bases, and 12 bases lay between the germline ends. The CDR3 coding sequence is TGTGCCAGCAGTGAAGCGCCCCATGGAGGCCAGCATTTT. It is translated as CASSEAPHGGQHF.

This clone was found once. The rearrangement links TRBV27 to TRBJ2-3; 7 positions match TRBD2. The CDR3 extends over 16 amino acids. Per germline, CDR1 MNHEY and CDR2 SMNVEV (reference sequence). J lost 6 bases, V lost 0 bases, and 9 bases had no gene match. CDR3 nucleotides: TGTGCCAGCAGTTTATCCCGGGACTACCCCCTCGATACGCAGTATTTT. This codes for CASSLSRDYPLDTQYF.

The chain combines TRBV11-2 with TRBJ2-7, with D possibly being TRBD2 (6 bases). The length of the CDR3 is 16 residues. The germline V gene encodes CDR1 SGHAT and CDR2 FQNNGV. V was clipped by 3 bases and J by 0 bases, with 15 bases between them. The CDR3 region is CASSLGMGLSSYEQYF. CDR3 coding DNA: TGTGCCAGCAGCTTGGGCATGGGACTGAGCTCCTACGAGCAGTACTTC.

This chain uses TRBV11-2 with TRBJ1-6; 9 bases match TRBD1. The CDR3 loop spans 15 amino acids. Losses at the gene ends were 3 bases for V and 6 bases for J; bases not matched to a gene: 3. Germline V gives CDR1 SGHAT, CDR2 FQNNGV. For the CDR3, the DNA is TGTGCCAGCAGCTTCGGGACAGGGATTAATTCACCCCTCCACTTT. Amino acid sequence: CASSFGTGINSPLHF.

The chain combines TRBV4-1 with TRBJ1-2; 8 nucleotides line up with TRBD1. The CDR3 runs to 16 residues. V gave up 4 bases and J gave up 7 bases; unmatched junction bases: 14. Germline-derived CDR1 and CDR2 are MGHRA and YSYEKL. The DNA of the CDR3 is TGCGCCAGCAGCCGCACAGGGCCGGACAGGGCTTCTGGCTACACCTTC. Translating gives CASSRTGPDRASGYTF.

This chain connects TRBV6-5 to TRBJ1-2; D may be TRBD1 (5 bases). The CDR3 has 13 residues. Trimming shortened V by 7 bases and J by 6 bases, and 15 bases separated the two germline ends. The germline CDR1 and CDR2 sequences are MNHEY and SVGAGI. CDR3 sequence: CASIWGGADGYTF. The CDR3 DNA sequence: TGTGCCAGCATATGGGGCGGGGCCGATGGCTACACCTTC.

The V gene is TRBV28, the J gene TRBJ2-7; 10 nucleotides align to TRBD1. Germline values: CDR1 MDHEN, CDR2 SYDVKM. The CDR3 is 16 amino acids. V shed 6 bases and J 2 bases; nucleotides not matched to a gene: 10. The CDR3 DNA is TGTGCCAGCAGGGGATTCGGGACAGGGGCAACCTACGAGCAGTACTTC. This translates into CASRGFGTGATYEQYF.

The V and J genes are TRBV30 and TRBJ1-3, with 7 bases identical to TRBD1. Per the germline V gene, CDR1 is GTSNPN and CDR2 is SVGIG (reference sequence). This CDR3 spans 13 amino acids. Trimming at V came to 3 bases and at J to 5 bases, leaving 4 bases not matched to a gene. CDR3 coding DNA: TGTGCCTGGAGCGGGGGACAGCGAAACACCATATATTTT. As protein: CAWSGGQRNTIYF.

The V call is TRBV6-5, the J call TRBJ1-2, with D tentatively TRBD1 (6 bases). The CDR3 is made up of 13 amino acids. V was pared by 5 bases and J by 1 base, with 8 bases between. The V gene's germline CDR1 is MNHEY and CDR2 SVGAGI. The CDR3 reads CASSMDSNYGYTF. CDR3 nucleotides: TGTGCCAGCAGTATGGACAGTAACTATGGCTACACCTTC.

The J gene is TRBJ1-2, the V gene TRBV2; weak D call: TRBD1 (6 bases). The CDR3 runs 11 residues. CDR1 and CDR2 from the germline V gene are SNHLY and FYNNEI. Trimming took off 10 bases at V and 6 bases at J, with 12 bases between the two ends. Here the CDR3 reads CAIPSGDGYTF. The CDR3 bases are TGTGCCATTCCGTCAGGGGATGGCTACACCTTC. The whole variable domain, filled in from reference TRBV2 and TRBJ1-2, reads EPEVTQTPSHQVTQMGQEVILRCVPISNHLYFYWYRQILGQKVEFLVSFYNNEISEKSEIFDDQFSVERPDGSNFTLKIRSTKLEDSAMYFCAIPSGDGYTFGSGTRLTVV.

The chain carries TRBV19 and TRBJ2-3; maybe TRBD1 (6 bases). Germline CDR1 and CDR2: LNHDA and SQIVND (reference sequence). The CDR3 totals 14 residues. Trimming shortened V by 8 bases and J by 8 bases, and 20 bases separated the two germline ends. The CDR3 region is CASSQTGALGTQYF. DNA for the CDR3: TGTGCCAGTTCCCAGACAGGAGCGCTCGGTACGCAGTATTTT. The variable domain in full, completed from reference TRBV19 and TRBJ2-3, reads DGGITQSPKYLFRKEGQNVTLSCEQNLNHDAMYWYRQDPGQGLRLIYYSQIVNDFQKGDIAEGYSVSREKKESFPLTVTSAQKNPTAFYLCASSQTGALGTQYFGPGTRLTVL.

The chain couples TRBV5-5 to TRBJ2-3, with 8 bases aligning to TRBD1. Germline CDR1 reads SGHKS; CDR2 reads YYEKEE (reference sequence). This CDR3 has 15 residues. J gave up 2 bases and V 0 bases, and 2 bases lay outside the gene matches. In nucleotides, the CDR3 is TGTGCCAGCAGCTTGGGGACAGGGTACACAGATACGCAGTATTTT. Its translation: CASSLGTGYTDTQYF.

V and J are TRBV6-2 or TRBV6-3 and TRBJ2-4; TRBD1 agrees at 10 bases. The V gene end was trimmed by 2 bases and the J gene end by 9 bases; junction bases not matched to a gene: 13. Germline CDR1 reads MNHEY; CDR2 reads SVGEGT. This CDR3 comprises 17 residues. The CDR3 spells CASSYPTPRQGASIQYF. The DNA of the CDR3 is TGTGCCAGCAGTTACCCTACGCCCCGACAGGGGGCAAGCATTCAGTACTTC.

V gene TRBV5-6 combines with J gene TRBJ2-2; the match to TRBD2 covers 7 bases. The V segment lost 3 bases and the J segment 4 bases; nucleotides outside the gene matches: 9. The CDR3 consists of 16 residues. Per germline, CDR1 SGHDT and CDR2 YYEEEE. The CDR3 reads CASSYSGGSGTGELFF. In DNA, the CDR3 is TGTGCCAGCAGCTATTCGGGGGGATCGGGCACCGGGGAGCTGTTTTTT.